This passage covers 26 T cell receptor beta chains from one sample sequenced in a study of blood T cell repertoires in COVID-19. The table came from immunoSEQ multiplex PCR; TCRdb's copy has only in-frame clones and leaves some out. The sample has more than 90,000 clones, approximately 80% seen once. Sequenced input: peripheral blood. These receptors were obtained from a man aged 50 to 59 with acute or convalescent COVID-19.

CDR3 sequence (DNA): TGTGCCAGCAGCTTAGCTAGACAGGCTCTGACAGATACGCAGTATTTT. Protein: CASSLARQALTDTQYF. The rearrangement joins TRBV7-6 to TRBJ2-3, with TRBD1 as a possible D gene (6 bases). The V end was cut by 0 bases, the J end by 3 bases, with 13 bases between. CDR3 length: 16 amino acids. Looked up from germline, CDR1 is SGHVS and CDR2 is FNYEAQ.

DNA for the CDR3: TGTGCCAGCGGCCCAATGAGCGCTAACTATGGCTACACCTTC. It translates to CASGPMSANYGYTF. V and J are TRBV9 and TRBJ1-2; D gene ambiguous. Trimming took off 7 bases at V and 0 bases at J, with 13 bases between the two ends. Germline V CDR1 and CDR2: SGDLS, YYNGEE. The CDR3 is made up of 14 amino acids.

The chain combines TRBV7-2 with TRBJ2-2; D is perhaps TRBD2 (6 bases). This CDR3 is 16 amino acids long. The V end was cut by 0 bases, the J end by 0 bases, with 8 bases between. CDR1 and CDR2 from the germline V gene are SGHTA and FQGNSA. The DNA of the CDR3 is TGTGCCAGCAGCTTAGCTTGGGGGGCGAACACCGGGGAGCTGTTTTTT. Its protein product is CASSLAWGANTGELFF.

The chain joins TRBV16 to TRBJ1-2; 7 bases agree with TRBD1. After removal of 0 bases from V and 8 bases from J, the junction contained 6 bases not matched to a gene. The CDR3 totals 14 residues. Germline assignment: CDR1 KGHSY and CDR2 FQNENV. The CDR3 region is CASSQSSTGVGYTF. As DNA, the CDR3 is TGTGCCAGCAGCCAATCCTCTACAGGGGTCGGCTACACCTTC.

The gene calls are TRBV3-1 (or the pseudogene TRBV3-2) and TRBJ2-7, with 7 bases that match TRBD2. The CDR3 totals 13 residues. From germline, CDR1 is LGHDT and CDR2 YNNKEL (reference sequence). V was clipped by 4 bases and J by 6 bases; unmatched bases: 6. The CDR3 DNA reads TGTGCCAGCAGCCCCACGGGAGGTCGCGAGCAGTACTTC. It translates to CASSPTGGREQYF.

The sample holds a few counts of this clone. The chain uses TRBV5-4 and TRBJ2-2, with TRBD2 identical over 7 bases. V was clipped by 3 bases and J by 2 bases; unmatched bases: 4. CDR3 length: 15 residues. Germline V gives CDR1 SGHNT, CDR2 YYREEE (reference sequence). CDR3 sequence reads: CASSYQRGNTGELFF. DNA for the CDR3: TGTGCCAGCAGCTACCAGCGGGGTAACACCGGGGAGCTGTTTTTT.

This chain joins TRBV18 and TRBJ2-1, with TRBD2 matching 12 bases. Germline V lookup: CDR1 KGHSH, CDR2 LQKENI. V lost 1 base and J lost 8; bases outside the gene matches: 6. The CDR3 extends over 16 amino acids. CDR3 in amino acids: CASSPLRLAGDDEQFF. The CDR3, as DNA: TGTGCCAGCTCACCACTGAGACTAGCGGGGGATGATGAGCAGTTCTTC.

This clone appeared once. This chain joins TRBV30 and TRBJ1-4; no clear D gene. This CDR3 is 17 amino acids long. Trimming took off 0 bases at V and 4 bases at J, with 18 bases between the two ends. Looked up from germline, CDR1 is GTSNPN and CDR2 is SVGIG (reference sequence). The CDR3 region is CAWSVKIWGEINEKLFF. CDR3 DNA sequence: TGTGCCTGGAGTGTAAAAATCTGGGGAGAAATTAATGAAAAACTGTTTTTT.

There are a few counts of this clone. This chain links TRBV5-1 with TRBJ2-3; 9 bases map to TRBD1. Per the germline V gene, CDR1 is SGHRS and CDR2 is YFSETQ. CDR3 length: 15 amino acids. J was trimmed by 6 bases and V by 4 bases; bases with no gene match: 9. The CDR3, as DNA: TGCGCCAGCAGCATACAGGGGGCGCGTCCTGATACGCAGTATTTT. Its protein product is CASSIQGARPDTQYF.

The J gene is TRBJ2-5, the V gene TRBV7-8; the match to TRBD2 covers 12 bases. CDR3 length equals 16 residues. The V and J ends lost 1 base and 2 bases, in that order; junction bases with no gene match: 2. The germline CDR1 and CDR2 sequences are SGHVS and FQNEAQ. The CDR3 DNA reads as TGTGCCAGCAGCTTAGTACTAGCGGGGGGACAAGAGACCCAGTACTTC. It codes for CASSLVLAGGQETQYF.

In this sample, this clone turned up once. The rearrangement links TRBV27 to TRBJ1-1, with 7 bases fitting TRBD1. V was pared by 1 base and J by 4 bases, with 6 bases of the junction left unmatched. The CDR3 covers 15 residues. Germline V gene sequence: CDR1 MNHEY, CDR2 SMNVEV (reference sequence). This CDR3 is CASSLLARQGTEAFF. In DNA, the CDR3 is TGTGCCAGCAGTTTATTAGCCCGACAGGGCACTGAAGCTTTCTTT.

The J gene is TRBJ1-6, the V gene TRBV10-1, with a possible D match to TRBD1 (5 bases). Germline values: CDR1 WNHNN, CDR2 SYGVQD (reference sequence). V shed 6 bases and J shed 6 bases, with 9 bases lying between them. This CDR3 has 13 residues. CDR3 sequence reads: CASSYDSNSPLHF. In nucleotides, the CDR3 is TGCGCCAGCAGCTATGACAGTAATTCACCCCTCCACTTT.

The rearrangement links TRBV19 to TRBJ2-6, with D unclear. The CDR3 spans 15 residues. The ends were cut back, 5 bases at V and 4 bases at J, with 12 bases in the middle. Germline CDR1 and CDR2: LNHDA and SQIVND (reference sequence). The CDR3 loop is CASSSQLSGANVLTF. The CDR3 nucleotides read TGTGCCAGTAGTTCACAGCTATCCGGGGCCAACGTCCTGACTTTC.

The chain combines TRBV27 with TRBJ2-1, with TRBD1 matching over 9 bases. V was pared by 5 bases and J by 0 bases, with 5 bases of the junction left unmatched. Germline V gives CDR1 MNHEY, CDR2 SMNVEV (reference sequence). The CDR3 is 16 amino acids. The CDR3 loop reads CASSTSQGASYNEQFF. The DNA of the CDR3 is TGTGCCAGCAGTACTTCACAGGGGGCCTCCTACAATGAGCAGTTCTTC.

The chain combines TRBV19 with TRBJ1-2; 8 positions match TRBD1. The CDR3 is 12 residues long. The junction had 3 bases not matched to a gene; V was cut back by 5 bases and J by 7 bases. Germline V CDR1 and CDR2: LNHDA, SQIVND (reference sequence). The CDR3 region has the DNA TGTGCCAGTAGTCAGGGGGCGGGTGGCTACACCTTC. Protein: CASSQGAGGYTF.

The J gene is TRBJ1-2, the V gene TRBV11-3, with D unclear. Trimming removed 0 bases from V and 4 bases from J, with 3 bases in between. The CDR3 totals 12 residues. Germline V gives CDR1 SGHNT, CDR2 YENEEA. CDR3 sequence reads: CASSLDSYGYTF. The CDR3 DNA follows: TGTGCCAGCAGCTTAGACAGCTATGGCTACACCTTC.

The chain recombines TRBV6-5 with TRBJ1-5; 10 nucleotides agree with TRBD1. The V gene's germline CDR1 is MNHEY and CDR2 SVGAGI. Trimming cost V 6 bases and J 6 bases; bases outside gene matches: 8. This CDR3 has 15 amino acids. The CDR3 DNA is TGTGCCAGCAGACCTGGACAGGGGGGAAGTCAGCCCCAGCATTTT. Translated, it gives CASRPGQGGSQPQHF.

The V and J genes are TRBV2 and TRBJ1-2, with 9 bases matching TRBD1. Germline V gene data show CDR1 as SNHLY and CDR2 as FYNNEI. V lost 4 bases and J lost 5; bases outside the gene matches: 8. The CDR3 is made up of 15 amino acids. CDR3 loop: CASSGGDRAFYGYTF. The DNA of the CDR3 is TGTGCCAGCAGTGGAGGGGACAGGGCCTTTTATGGCTACACCTTC.

V is TRBV29-1 and J is TRBJ1-1; D is unresolved. The length of the CDR3 is 14 residues. V was clipped by 7 bases and J by 0 bases, with 15 bases between them. Germline lookup yields CDR1 SQVTM and CDR2 ANQGSEA. CDR3 sequence reads: CSALDTFMNTEAFF. CDR3 DNA sequence: TGCAGCGCCCTCGACACATTCATGAACACTGAAGCTTTCTTT.

CDR3 nucleotides: TGCGCCAGCAGCTTGTTAGGGGCCGAGGCTGAAGCTTTCTTT. Translation: CASSLLGAEAEAFF. V is TRBV5-1 and J is TRBJ1-1; the D gene is possibly TRBD1 (5 bases). The ends were cut back, 1 base at V and 6 bases at J, with 13 bases in the middle. The germline CDR1 and CDR2 sequences are SGHRS and YFSETQ. The CDR3 is made up of 14 amino acids.

This clone was counted a few times. The J gene is TRBJ2-3, the V gene TRBV7-8; TRBD2 aligns across 9 bases. CDR3 size: 16 residues. Unmatched junction bases numbered 2, after V lost 1 base and J lost 0 bases. Germline V gene sequence: CDR1 SGHVS, CDR2 FQNEAQ. CDR3: CASSLVSGRSTDTQYF. CDR3 coding DNA: TGTGCCAGCAGCTTAGTTAGCGGGAGAAGCACAGATACGCAGTATTTT. The full variable domain, its missing parts supplied by reference TRBV7-8 and TRBJ2-3, is GAGVSQSPRYKVAKRGQDVALRCDPISGHVSLFWYQQALGQGPEFLTYFQNEAQLDKSGLPSDRFFAERPEGSVSTLKIQRTQQEDSAVYLCASSLVSGRSTDTQYFGPGTRLTVL.

The J gene is TRBJ2-3, the V gene TRBV7-3; tentative D call: TRBD2 (5 bases). V was clipped by 2 bases and J by 2 bases, with 8 bases between them. This CDR3 has 14 residues. The germline V gene encodes CDR1 SGHTA and CDR2 FQGTGA. The CDR3 here is CASSLPGITDTQYF. CDR3 nucleotide sequence: TGTGCCAGCAGCTTACCCGGGATCACAGATACGCAGTATTTT.

This clone has only one observation. The CDR3 is CASSDHRAGYTF. CDR3 sequence (DNA): TGTGCCAGCAGTGATCACAGGGCTGGCTACACCTTC. The V and J genes are TRBV2 and TRBJ1-2, with D possibly matching TRBD1 (6 bases). The germline gives CDR1 SNHLY, CDR2 FYNNEI. V shed 3 bases and J shed 7 bases, with 9 bases lying between them. The CDR3 is 12 amino acids.

The chain carries TRBV7-8 and TRBJ2-3; TRBD1 might be the D (5 bases). Germline V gene data show CDR1 as SGHVS and CDR2 as FQNEAQ. Trimming removed 8 bases at V and 0 bases at J, with 15 bases between. The CDR3 consists of 15 residues. DNA for the CDR3: TGTGCCAGCCTACAGGACATAGCTAGCACAGATACGCAGTATTTT. This codes for CASLQDIASTDTQYF. Full variable domain (rest looked up from reference TRBV7-8 and TRBJ2-3): GAGVSQSPRYKVAKRGQDVALRCDPISGHVSLFWYQQALGQGPEFLTYFQNEAQLDKSGLPSDRFFAERPEGSVSTLKIQRTQQEDSAVYLCASLQDIASTDTQYFGPGTRLTVL.

This clone was observed once. The rearrangement links TRBV28 to TRBJ2-3; TRBD1 agrees at 9 bases. CDR1 and CDR2 from the germline V gene are MDHEN and SYDVKM. This CDR3 has 15 residues. The V segment lost 2 bases and the J segment 7 bases; nucleotides outside the gene matches: 7. This CDR3 reads CASSLGGQGPYTQYF. As DNA, the CDR3 is TGTGCCAGCAGTTTAGGGGGACAGGGCCCGTATACGCAGTATTTT.

This clone is a singleton in its sample. The CDR3 DNA sequence: TGTGCCATCAGTCCAGGGGGCCTGGGTTACGAGCAGTACTTC. Translation: CAISPGGLGYEQYF. This chain uses TRBV10-3 with TRBJ2-7; TRBD1 matches 8 bases. Germline lookup yields CDR1 ENHRY and CDR2 SYGVKD. This CDR3 region has 14 residues. Trimming cost V 5 bases and J 4 bases; bases outside gene matches: 7.